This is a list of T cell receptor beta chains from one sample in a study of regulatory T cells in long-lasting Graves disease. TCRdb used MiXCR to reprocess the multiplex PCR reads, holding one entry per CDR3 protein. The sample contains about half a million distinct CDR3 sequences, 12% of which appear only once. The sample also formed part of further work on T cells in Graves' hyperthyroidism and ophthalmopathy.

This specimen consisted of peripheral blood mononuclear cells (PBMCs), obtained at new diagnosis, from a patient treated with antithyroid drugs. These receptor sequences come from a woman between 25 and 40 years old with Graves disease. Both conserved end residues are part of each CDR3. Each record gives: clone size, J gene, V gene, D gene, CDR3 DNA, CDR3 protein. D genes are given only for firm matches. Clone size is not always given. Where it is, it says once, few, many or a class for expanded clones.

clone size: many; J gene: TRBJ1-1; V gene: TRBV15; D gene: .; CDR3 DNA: TGTGCCACCAGCCGAAACAGGATGCCTGAAGCTTTCTTT; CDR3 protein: CATSRNRMPEAFF
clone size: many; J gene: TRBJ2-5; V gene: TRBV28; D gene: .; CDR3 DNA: TGTGCCAGCAACCAGGGGGGAACGCAAGAGACCCAGTACTTC; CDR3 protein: CASNQGGTQETQYF
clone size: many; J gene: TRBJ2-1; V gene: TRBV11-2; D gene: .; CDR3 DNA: TGTGCCAGCAGCTTAGGGCGGGAAGGTTTGTACAATGAGCAGTTCTTC; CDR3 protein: CASSLGREGLYNEQFF
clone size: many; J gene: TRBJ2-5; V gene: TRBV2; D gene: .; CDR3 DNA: TGTGCCAGCAGTGAACTTGGTGTGGGGAGGCAAGAGACCCAGTACTTC; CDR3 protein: CASSELGVGRQETQYF
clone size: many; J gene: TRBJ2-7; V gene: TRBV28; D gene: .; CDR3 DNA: TGTGCCAGCAGTTTTGGCGCGGGCGAGCAGTACTTC; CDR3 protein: CASSFGAGEQYF
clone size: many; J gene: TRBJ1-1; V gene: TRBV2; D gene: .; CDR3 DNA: TGTGCCAGCAAGGAGCTGACGAACACTGAAGCTTTCTTT; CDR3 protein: CASKELTNTEAFF
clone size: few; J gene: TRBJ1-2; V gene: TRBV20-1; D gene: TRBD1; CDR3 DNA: TGCAGTGTTATGACAGGGAGTTACTATGACTACACCTTC; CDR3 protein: CSVMTGSYYDYTF
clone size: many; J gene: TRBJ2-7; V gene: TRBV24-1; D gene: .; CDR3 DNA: TGTGCCACCAGTTTCCGAGAGGGCGGACGAGGCGAGCAGTACTTC; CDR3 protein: CATSFREGGRGEQYF
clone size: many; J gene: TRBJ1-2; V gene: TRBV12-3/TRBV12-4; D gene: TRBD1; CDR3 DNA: TGTGCCAGCAGTTTTTTACAGGGGTATGGCTACACCTTC; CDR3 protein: CASSFLQGYGYTF
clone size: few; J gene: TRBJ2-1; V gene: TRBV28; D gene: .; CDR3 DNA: TGTGCCAGCAGTTTATGGGCAGCGCGAGAGGTCGAGCAGTTCTTC; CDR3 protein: CASSLWAAREVEQFF
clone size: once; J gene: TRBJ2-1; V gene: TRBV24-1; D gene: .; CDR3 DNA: TGTGCCACCAGTGGCAGGGGGGCAAGTTTCGATGAGCAGTTCTTC; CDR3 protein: CATSGRGASFDEQFF
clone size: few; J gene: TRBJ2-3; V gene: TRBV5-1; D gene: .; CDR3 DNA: TGCGCCAGCAGAGTAGAGGATACGCAGTATTTT; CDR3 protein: CASRVEDTQYF
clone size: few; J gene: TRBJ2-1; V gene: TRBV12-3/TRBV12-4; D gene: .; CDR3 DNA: TGTGCCAGCAGTTTAGCGATAGACTCTAGCTCCTACAATGAGCAGTTCTTC; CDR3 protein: CASSLAIDSSSYNEQFF
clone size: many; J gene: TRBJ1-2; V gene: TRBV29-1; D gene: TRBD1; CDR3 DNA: TGCAGCGCCGGGACAGGGGACTACACCTTC; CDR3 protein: CSAGTGDYTF
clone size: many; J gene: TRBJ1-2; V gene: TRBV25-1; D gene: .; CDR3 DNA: TGTGCCAGCAGTGAAAACAGCTATGGCTACACCTTC; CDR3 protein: CASSENSYGYTF
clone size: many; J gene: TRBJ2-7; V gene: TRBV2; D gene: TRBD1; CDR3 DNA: TGTGCCAGCAGTGACCCGAGGCAGGGGGTATATGTGCAGTACTTC; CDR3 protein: CASSDPRQGVYVQYF
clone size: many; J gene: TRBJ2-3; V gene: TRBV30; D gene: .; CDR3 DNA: TGTGCCTGGACTACTGGGGGTACGCAGTATTTT; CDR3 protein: CAWTTGGTQYF
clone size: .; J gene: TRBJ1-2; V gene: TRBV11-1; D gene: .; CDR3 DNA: TGTGCCAGCAGCTCTCCCCGGGGACTCGGAAATGGCTACACCTTC; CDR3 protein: CASSSPRGLGNGYTF
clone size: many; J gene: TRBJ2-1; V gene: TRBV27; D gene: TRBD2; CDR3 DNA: TGTGCCAGCAGTATCCTACTAGCGGGAGGGCCCGGCGGGCAGTTCTTC; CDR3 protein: CASSILLAGGPGGQFF
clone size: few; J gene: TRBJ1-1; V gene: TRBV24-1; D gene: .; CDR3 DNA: TGTGCCACCAGTGACTCAGTGAAAGCTTTCTTT; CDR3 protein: CATSDSVKAFF
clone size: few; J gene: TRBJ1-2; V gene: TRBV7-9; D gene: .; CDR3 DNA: TGTGCCAGCAGCCCAGAGACAGGAGGAGATGGCTACACCTTC; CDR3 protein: CASSPETGGDGYTF
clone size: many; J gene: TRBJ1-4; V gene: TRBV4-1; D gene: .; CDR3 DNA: TGCGCCAGCAGCCAAGTCGCTGGGGCTAATGAAAAACTGTTTTTT; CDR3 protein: CASSQVAGANEKLFF
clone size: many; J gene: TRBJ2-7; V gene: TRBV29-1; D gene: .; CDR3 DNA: TGCAGCGTTGGAGGGGGTCAGGGCCGCAGCTCCTACGAGCAGTACTTC; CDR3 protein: CSVGGGQGRSSYEQYF
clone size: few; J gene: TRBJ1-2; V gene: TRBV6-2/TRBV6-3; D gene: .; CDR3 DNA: TGTGCCAGCAGTTGGTGGGGGGGGGGTGCTGGCTACACCTTC; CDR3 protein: CASSWWGGGAGYTF
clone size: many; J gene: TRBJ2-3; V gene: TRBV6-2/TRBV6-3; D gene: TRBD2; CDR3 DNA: TGTGCCAGCAGTTACGGGACTAGCGGCACAGATACGCAGTATTTT; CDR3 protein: CASSYGTSGTDTQYF
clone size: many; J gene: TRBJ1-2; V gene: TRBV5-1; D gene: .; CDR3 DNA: TGTGCCAGCAGCCCAGACGGGGACTATGGCTACACCTTC; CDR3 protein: CASSPDGDYGYTF
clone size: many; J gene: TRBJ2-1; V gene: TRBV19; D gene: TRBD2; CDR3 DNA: TGTGCCAGTAGTCGAAGCGGGAGGAACTACAATGAGCAGTTCTTC; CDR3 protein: CASSRSGRNYNEQFF
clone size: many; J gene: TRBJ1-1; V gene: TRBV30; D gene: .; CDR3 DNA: TGTGCCTGGACAGGCAGGGGACACACTGAAGCTTTCTTT; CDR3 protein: CAWTGRGHTEAFF
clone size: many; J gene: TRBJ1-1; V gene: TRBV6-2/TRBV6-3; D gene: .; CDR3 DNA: TGTGCCAGCAGCCACCGGTGGAGGCGGGAACACACTGAAGCTTTCTTT; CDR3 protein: CASSHRWRREHTEAFF
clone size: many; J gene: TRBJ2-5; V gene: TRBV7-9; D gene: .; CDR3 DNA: TGTGCCAGCAGCCCCCGCGGGGACCCCGCATGGGAGACCCAGTACTTC; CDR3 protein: CASSPRGDPAWETQYF
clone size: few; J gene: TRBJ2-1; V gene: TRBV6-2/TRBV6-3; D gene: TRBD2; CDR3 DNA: TGTGCCAGCGGATTAGGCGGGAGCTCCTACAATGAGCAGTTCTTC; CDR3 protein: CASGLGGSSYNEQFF
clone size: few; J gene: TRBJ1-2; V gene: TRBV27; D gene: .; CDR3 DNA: TGTGGCAGCAGTTTAGGCACTTCCTATGGCTACACCTTC; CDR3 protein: CGSSLGTSYGYTF
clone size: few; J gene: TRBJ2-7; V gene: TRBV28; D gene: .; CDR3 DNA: TGTGCCAGCAGTTTGGTGACCGCGGTTCGGACCGAGCAGTACTTC; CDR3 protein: CASSLVTAVRTEQYF
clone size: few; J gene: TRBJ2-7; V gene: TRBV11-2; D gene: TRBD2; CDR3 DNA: TGTGCCAGCAGCTTCCGGACTAGCGGGCCCTCCTACGAGCAGTACTTC; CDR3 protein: CASSFRTSGPSYEQYF
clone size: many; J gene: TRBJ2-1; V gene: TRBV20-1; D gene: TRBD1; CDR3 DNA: TGCAGTCCGAGACAGGGGACCTACAATGAGCAGTTCTTC; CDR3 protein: CSPRQGTYNEQFF
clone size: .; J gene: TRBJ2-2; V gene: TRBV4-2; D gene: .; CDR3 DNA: TGTGCCAGCAGCCAGGCAGGCGGGGCCGGGGAGCTGTTTTTT; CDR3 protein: CASSQAGGAGELFF
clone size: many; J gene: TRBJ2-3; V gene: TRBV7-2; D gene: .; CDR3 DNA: TGTGCCAGCAGCCTCCCCTGGGTACAAGGGGTCATAGATACGCAGTATTTT; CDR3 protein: CASSLPWVQGVIDTQYF
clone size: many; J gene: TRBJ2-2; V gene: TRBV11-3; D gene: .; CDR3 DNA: TGTGCCAGCAGCTTAGATCCCAGCTTCCCCGGGGAGCTGTTTTTT; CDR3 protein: CASSLDPSFPGELFF
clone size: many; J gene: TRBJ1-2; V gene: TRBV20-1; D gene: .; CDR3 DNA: TGCAGTGCTAAGGTCGGGACGGGTGGCTACACCTTC; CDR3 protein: CSAKVGTGGYTF
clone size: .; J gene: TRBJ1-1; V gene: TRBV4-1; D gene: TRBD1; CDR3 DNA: TGCGCCAGCAGCGGACGGACAGGGAGGGGTGGGTTCGTCACTGAAGCTTTCTTT; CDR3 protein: CASSGRTGRGGFVTEAFF
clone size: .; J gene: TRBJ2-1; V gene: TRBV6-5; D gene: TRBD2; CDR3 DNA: TGTGCCAGCAGTTACCGAGGCGGGACTAGCGGGACCAATGAGCAGTTCTTC; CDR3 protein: CASSYRGGTSGTNEQFF
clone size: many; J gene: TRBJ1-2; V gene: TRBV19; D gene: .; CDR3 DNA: TGTGCCAGTAGTATCGGTGCAGGGGACTATGGCTACACCTTC; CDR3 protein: CASSIGAGDYGYTF